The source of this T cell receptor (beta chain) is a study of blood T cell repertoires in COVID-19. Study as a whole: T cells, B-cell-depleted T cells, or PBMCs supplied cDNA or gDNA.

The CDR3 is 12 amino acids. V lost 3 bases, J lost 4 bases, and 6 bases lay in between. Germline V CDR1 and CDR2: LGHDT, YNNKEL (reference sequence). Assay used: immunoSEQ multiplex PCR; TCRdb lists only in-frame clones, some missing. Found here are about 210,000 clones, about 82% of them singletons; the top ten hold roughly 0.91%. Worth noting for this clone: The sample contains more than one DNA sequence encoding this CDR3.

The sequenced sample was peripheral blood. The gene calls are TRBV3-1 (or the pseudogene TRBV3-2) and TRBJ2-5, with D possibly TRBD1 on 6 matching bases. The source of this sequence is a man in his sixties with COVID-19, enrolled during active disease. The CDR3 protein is CASSHRGETQYF. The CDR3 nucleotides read TGTGCCAGCAGCCACAGGGGAGAGACCCAGTACTTC.